These 20 T cell receptor beta chains share one sample of origin, sequenced in a study of T cell changes during pregnancy in multiple sclerosis. Profiling relied on immunoSEQ multiplex PCR, and the TCRdb table lists in-frame clones only, not all of them. Of about 64,000 clones listed, 90% to 97% are singletons. Material: CD8+ T cells from peripheral blood mononuclear cells, obtained after pregnancy. These receptors all stem from a female donor with multiple sclerosis, enrolled in a pregnancy study.

The chain combines TRBV2 with TRBJ2-7, with D tentatively TRBD1 (6 bases). This CDR3 is built from 15 residues. Germline CDR1 is SNHLY and CDR2 is FYNNEI. The V end lost 2 bases, the J end lost 3 bases, and 14 bases lay between the germline ends. In DNA form, the CDR3 reads TGTGCCAGCAGTGAATTGGGGCAGGGGCACTACGAGCAGTACTTC. This translates into CASSELGQGHYEQYF.

The chain links TRBV15 to TRBJ2-3, with D perhaps TRBD2 (5 bases). CDR1 and CDR2 from the germline V gene are LNHNV and YYDKDF (reference sequence). The CDR3 is made up of 17 amino acids. V gave up 5 bases and J gave up 4 bases, with 22 bases separating them. CDR3: CATSGTSGPKGSDTQYF. CDR3 sequence (DNA): TGTGCCACCAGCGGAACGAGCGGACCCAAGGGATCAGATACGCAGTATTTT.

This clone was found once. The chain combines TRBV29-1 with TRBJ2-3; possible D gene TRBD1, 5 bases. Germline lookup yields CDR1 SQVTM and CDR2 ANQGSEA. This CDR3 comprises 13 residues. The germline V and J ends were trimmed by 0 bases and 6 bases, with 10 bases remaining between them. The DNA of the CDR3 is TGCAGCGTTGAAGATCAGGGCAGGGATACGCAGTATTTT. Its protein product is CSVEDQGRDTQYF.

This chain connects TRBV27 to TRBJ2-2, with TRBD1 matching over 7 bases. The germline V gene has CDR1 MNHEY and CDR2 SMNVEV (reference sequence). The CDR3 totals 15 residues. V lost 3 bases, J lost 4 bases, and 5 bases stayed unmatched. The chain's CDR3 is CASSFTGVGTGELFF. The CDR3 DNA reads as TGTGCCAGCAGTTTTACAGGGGTAGGCACCGGGGAGCTGTTTTTT.

The chain links TRBV27 to TRBJ2-1; TRBD2 is a possible D gene (6 bases). The CDR3 extends over 14 amino acids. Per germline, CDR1 MNHEY and CDR2 SMNVEV (reference sequence). V lost 4 bases and J 3 bases, leaving 10 bases between the germline ends. The CDR3 DNA reads as TGTGCCAGCAGTTCTCGGGACTTCTACAATGAGCAGTTCTTC. Translated, it gives CASSSRDFYNEQFF.

The chain uses TRBV7-9 and TRBJ2-7; a weak D match, TRBD2 (5 bases). The CDR3 is 12 residues long. The germline V and J ends were trimmed by 5 bases and 4 bases, with 9 bases remaining between them. The germline CDR1 and CDR2 sequences are SEHNR and FQNEAQ (reference sequence). CDR3 region: CASSPREYEQYF. CDR3 DNA: TGTGCCAGCAGCCCAAGGGAGTACGAGCAGTACTTC.

The chain carries TRBV4-1 and TRBJ2-7; 10 nucleotides agree with TRBD2. Germline CDR1 reads MGHRA; CDR2 reads YSYEKL. This CDR3 has 16 amino acids. Trimming removed 4 bases from V and 1 base from J; junction bases left unmatched: 7. The CDR3 loop is CASSRELAGQSYEQYF. CDR3 DNA sequence: TGCGCCAGCAGCCGAGAACTAGCGGGGCAGTCCTACGAGCAGTACTTC.

This sequence joins TRBV28 and TRBJ2-7; a possible D gene is TRBD2 (6 bases). Per the germline V gene, CDR1 is MDHEN and CDR2 is SYDVKM. Trimming pared 2 bases from V and 7 bases from J, leaving 9 bases between. This CDR3 is 12 amino acids long. The chain's CDR3 is CASSLGAGEQYF. DNA for the CDR3: TGTGCCAGCAGTTTAGGTGCGGGGGAGCAGTACTTC. Together with reference TRBV28 and TRBJ2-7, the CDR3 gives the full variable domain: DVKVTQSSRYLVKRTGEKVFLECVQDMDHENMFWYRQDPGLGLRLIYFSYDVKMKEKGDIPEGYSVSREKKERFSLILESASTNQTSMYLCASSLGAGEQYFGPGTRLTVT.

This rearrangement joins TRBV4-1 to TRBJ2-5, with TRBD2 as a possible D gene (7 bases). From germline, CDR1 is MGHRA and CDR2 YSYEKL. The CDR3 has 12 amino acids. V was trimmed by 11 bases and J by 5 bases, leaving 15 bases between them. CDR3 sequence reads: CASKGGSETQYF. For the CDR3, the DNA is TGCGCCTCAAAGGGGGGGAGCGAGACCCAGTACTTC.

The chain is built from TRBV11-2 and TRBJ2-3; 7 bases are shared with TRBD2. The CDR3 loop spans 16 amino acids. Germline CDR1 SGHAT, CDR2 FQNNGV. The junction had 11 bases not matched to a gene; V was cut back by 1 base and J by 7 bases. In nucleotides, the CDR3 is TGTGCCAGCAGCTTAGTCGGCGCGGGAGAAGAGAATACGCAGTATTTT. This translates into CASSLVGAGEENTQYF. Full variable domain (outside the CDR3, taken from reference TRBV11-2 and TRBJ2-3): EAGVAQSPRYKIIEKRQSVAFWCNPISGHATLYWYQQILGQGPKLLIQFQNNGVVDDSQLPKDRFSAERLKGVDSTLKIQPAKLEDSAVYLCASSLVGAGEENTQYFGPGTRLTVL.

The V gene is TRBV28, the J gene TRBJ2-7; 8 bases fit TRBD1. The CDR3 is 17 residues long. Germline V gene lookup returns CDR1 MDHEN and CDR2 SYDVKM. Unmatched junction bases numbered 11, after V lost 4 bases and J lost 0 bases. The CDR3 DNA reads as TGTGCCAGCAGTTCATCCGGTGGACAGGGTCCCTCCTACGAGCAGTACTTC. It specifies CASSSSGGQGPSYEQYF.

A note on this clone: At one of its ends the junction is not consistent with the germline gene, which may arise from a read error. V and J are TRBV7-9 and TRBJ1-6, with D uncertain. Per germline, CDR1 SEHNR and CDR2 FQNEAQ (reference sequence). The CDR3 is made up of 12 amino acids. As DNA, the CDR3 is TGTGCCAGCAGCTCCTTTAATTCACCCCTCCACTTT. Translated: CASSSFNSPLHF.

The chain joins TRBV9 to TRBJ2-1, with 11 nucleotides matching TRBD1. CDR3 length: 15 amino acids. Trimming removed 1 base from V and 8 bases from J; junction bases left unmatched: 5. CDR1 is SGDLS and CDR2 is YYNGEE in the germline V gene. The CDR3 DNA follows: TGTGCCAGCAGCGTACGGGACAGGGGGTTCGATGAGCAGTTCTTC. Encoded protein: CASSVRDRGFDEQFF.

The chain's CDR3 is CAISEVQGGEKLFF. In DNA form, the CDR3 reads TGTGCCATCAGTGAAGTACAGGGGGGAGAAAAACTGTTTTTT. The chain couples TRBV10-3 to TRBJ1-4, with 8 bases lining up with TRBD1. Germline V gene lookup returns CDR1 ENHRY and CDR2 SYGVKD. The CDR3 contains 14 residues. Germline trimming cut 3 bases from V and 8 bases from J; bases unmatched to any gene: 5.

This rearrangement joins TRBV2 to TRBJ2-7, with D possibly matching TRBD2 (6 bases). The germline V gene encodes CDR1 SNHLY and CDR2 FYNNEI. Trimming removed 4 bases from V and 3 bases from J, with 19 bases in between. The CDR3 is 16 residues long. The CDR3 coding sequence is TGTGCCAGCAGTGCTAATCCCGGGACTTCTTTCTACGAGCAGTACTTC. Its translation: CASSANPGTSFYEQYF.

The J gene is TRBJ2-1, the V gene TRBV27, with D maybe TRBD2 (6 bases). Germline V gene sequence: CDR1 MNHEY, CDR2 SMNVEV (reference sequence). This CDR3 contains 16 residues. The V end was cut by 5 bases, the J end by 0 bases, with 14 bases between. The CDR3: CASSPLTRSSYNEQFF. The CDR3 DNA is TGTGCCAGCAGTCCGCTGACTAGGAGCTCCTACAATGAGCAGTTCTTC.

The V and J genes are TRBV13 and TRBJ2-7, with 8 bases fitting TRBD2. Looked up from germline, CDR1 is PRHDT and CDR2 is FYEKMQ (reference sequence). This CDR3 has 14 amino acids. J was trimmed by 5 bases and V by 5 bases; bases with no gene match: 8. In DNA, the CDR3 is TGTGCCAGCAGCCAGAATCCGGGAGGGGACGAGCAGTACTTC. It codes for CASSQNPGGDEQYF.

This chain joins TRBV19 and TRBJ1-2, with 7 bases matching TRBD1. CDR1 is LNHDA and CDR2 is SQIVND in the germline V gene (reference sequence). The CDR3 spans 13 residues. V was clipped by 5 bases and J by 5 bases; unmatched bases: 5. The CDR3 protein is CASSPGTVYGYTF. The DNA for the CDR3 is TGTGCCAGTAGTCCCGGGACAGTTTATGGCTACACCTTC.

The V and J genes are TRBV27 and TRBJ2-5; TRBD1 might be the D (5 bases). The length of the CDR3 is 15 residues. Trimming removed 5 bases at V and 1 base at J, with 14 bases between. Germline V gene sequence: CDR1 MNHEY, CDR2 SMNVEV (reference sequence). CDR3 DNA sequence: TGTGCCAGCAGTGCAGACCAGGGTATCCAAGAGACCCAGTACTTC. As protein: CASSADQGIQETQYF.

The chain combines TRBV27 with TRBJ2-5; D might be TRBD2 (6 bases). Trimming removed 6 bases from V and 5 bases from J, with 16 bases in between. The CDR3 spans 14 residues. In germline, CDR1 is MNHEY, CDR2 SMNVEV (reference sequence). CDR3 protein: CASSGSGQVETQYF. CDR3 bases: TGTGCCAGCAGCGGGAGCGGGCAGGTGGAGACCCAGTACTTC.